The 21 T cell receptor beta chains in this list originate from one sample, sequenced in a study of blood T cell repertoires in COVID-19. TCRdb's copy holds only in-frame clones and misses some; the assay was immunoSEQ multiplex PCR. In the table there are tens of thousands of clones, 75% to 80% of which are singletons. The sample comprised peripheral blood. The receptors shown here come from a man between 65 and 85 years old with active or convalescent COVID-19.

The CDR3 reads CASSLQTGNEKLFF. DNA of the CDR3: TGTGCCAGCAGCCTACAGACAGGGAATGAAAAACTGTTTTTT. The V and J genes are TRBV6-2 or TRBV6-3 and TRBJ1-4, with TRBD1 matching over 7 bases. The junction had 6 bases not matched to a gene; V was cut back by 6 bases and J by 5 bases. The CDR3 runs 14 residues. Germline V gene lookup returns CDR1 MNHEY and CDR2 SVGEGT.

The chain joins TRBV10-3 to TRBJ1-2; 8 bases line up with TRBD1. The CDR3 is 17 amino acids. With V trimmed by 6 bases and J by 3 bases, 15 bases remained unmatched. In germline, CDR1 is ENHRY, CDR2 SYGVKD. CDR3 protein: CAISAQPPGGQDYGYTF. The DNA of the CDR3 is TGTGCCATCAGCGCCCAACCCCCAGGGGGCCAAGACTATGGCTACACCTTC.

This sequence joins TRBV7-9 and TRBJ1-2; D unresolved. The CDR3 length is 14 residues. Germline assignment: CDR1 SEHNR and CDR2 FQNEAQ (reference sequence). V lost 1 base and J lost 1, with 7 bases in between. The CDR3 protein is CASSLGENNYGYTF. Written as DNA, the CDR3 is TGTGCCAGCAGCTTAGGGGAGAATAACTATGGCTACACCTTC. Full variable domain (rest looked up from reference TRBV7-9 and TRBJ1-2): DTGVSQNPRHKITKRGQNVTFRCDPISEHNRLYWYRQTLGQGPEFLTYFQNEAQLEKSRLLSDRFSAERPKGSFSTLEIQRTEQGDSAMYLCASSLGENNYGYTFGSGTRLTVV.

V and J are TRBV6-1 and TRBJ1-4, with D possibly TRBD1 on 6 matching bases. The V and J ends lost 1 base and 10 bases respectively, with 25 bases between them. CDR3 size: 18 residues. Germline V gives CDR1 MNHNS, CDR2 SASEGT. The CDR3, as DNA: TGTGCCAGCAGTGAAGGAGGGGGGGGAAGGCACCCTAAAGGAAAACTGTTTTTT. Translating it yields CASSEGGGGRHPKGKLFF.

This chain links TRBV5-4 with TRBJ2-3; possibly TRBD2 for D (6 bases). The V gene lost 4 bases and the J gene lost 2 bases, with 17 bases spanning the gap. The CDR3 extends over 16 amino acids. CDR1 is SGHNT, CDR2 YYREEE, per germline (reference sequence). The CDR3: CASSIRTGGITDTQYF. The CDR3, as DNA: TGTGCCAGCAGCATCCGGACCGGGGGTATCACAGATACGCAGTATTTT.

The chain couples TRBV7-6 to TRBJ1-1; 7 bases map to TRBD1. Trimming took 5 bases from V and 1 from J; bases not matched to a gene: 7. Germline-derived CDR1 and CDR2 are SGHVS and FNYEAQ. The CDR3 runs 15 residues. CDR3 bases: TGTGCCAGCAGCCCGCGGACAGGAGAGAACACTGAAGCTTTCTTT. It encodes CASSPRTGENTEAFF. Full variable domain (rest looked up from reference TRBV7-6 and TRBJ1-1): GAGVSQSPRYKVTKRGQDVALRCDPISGHVSLYWYRQALGQGPEFLTYFNYEAQQDKSGLPNDRFSAERPEGSISTLTIQRTEQRDSAMYRCASSPRTGENTEAFFGQGTRLTVV.

This clone was picked up a small number of times. The V gene is TRBV5-1, the J gene TRBJ2-1, with 7 bases fitting TRBD2. The CDR3 runs to 16 residues. Losses at the gene ends were 4 bases for V and 4 bases for J; bases not matched to a gene: 11. The germline CDR1 and CDR2 sequences are SGHRS and YFSETQ. Here the CDR3 DNA reads TGCGCCAGCAGCCCCTCAGCGGGGTTAGAGTACAATGAGCAGTTCTTC. Translating gives CASSPSAGLEYNEQFF.

This clone was seen only a few times. This chain links TRBV5-1 with TRBJ1-1; tentative D call: TRBD1 (6 bases). In germline, CDR1 is SGHRS, CDR2 YFSETQ. CDR3 length: 15 residues. The V and J ends lost 4 bases and 0 bases respectively, with 13 bases between them. DNA of the CDR3: TGCGCCAGCAGCCCTGATGGACAGTTGAACACTGAAGCTTTCTTT. This translates into CASSPDGQLNTEAFF.

The V gene is TRBV18, the J gene TRBJ2-6; D might be TRBD2 (6 bases). The V and J ends lost 3 bases and 4 bases respectively, with 10 bases between them. The CDR3 has 15 amino acids. Germline V CDR1 and CDR2: KGHSH, LQKENI. Written as DNA, the CDR3 is TGTGCCAGCTCACCCTCGGGAGCCGGGGCCAACGTCCTGACTTTC. Translation: CASSPSGAGANVLTF.

V gene TRBV5-1 combines with J gene TRBJ2-1; D is uncertain. The germline V gene has CDR1 SGHRS and CDR2 YFSETQ. V was pared by 5 bases and J by 7 bases, with 7 bases between. CDR3 length: 11 residues. The CDR3 here is CASRFENEQFF. CDR3 nucleotides: TGCGCCAGCAGATTTGAGAATGAGCAGTTCTTC.

The genes are TRBV2 and TRBJ1-2; 9 nucleotides align to TRBD1. The CDR3 spans 14 residues. CDR1 is SNHLY and CDR2 is FYNNEI in the germline V gene. J gave up 6 bases and V 6 bases, and 8 bases lay outside the gene matches. As DNA, the CDR3 is TGTGCCAGCAGCCCCGGGACAGGGACTAATGGCTACACCTTC. Translated, it gives CASSPGTGTNGYTF.

There are a few counts of this clone. V usage is TRBV7-9 and J usage is TRBJ1-2, with TRBD1 identical over 7 bases. Germline assignment: CDR1 SEHNR and CDR2 FQNEAQ (reference sequence). The CDR3 covers 14 residues. With 4 bases clipped from V and 2 bases from J, the junction kept 4 bases outside the gene matches. CDR3 in DNA: TGTGCCAGCAGCTACGGGACAGAGAACTATGGCTACACCTTC. It yields the protein CASSYGTENYGYTF.

The V gene is TRBV30, the J gene TRBJ1-2; 10 nucleotides agree with TRBD1. CDR1 and CDR2 from the germline V gene are GTSNPN and SVGIG (reference sequence). CDR3 length: 15 amino acids. The V and J ends lost 8 bases and 5 bases, in that order; junction bases with no gene match: 14. In DNA form, the CDR3 reads TGTGCCGGGAAGCGGGACAGGGGAGCGCGGTATGGCTACACCTTC. It is translated as CAGKRDRGARYGYTF.

The chain carries TRBV5-1 and TRBJ2-3; D unresolved. From germline, CDR1 is SGHRS and CDR2 YFSETQ. The CDR3 length is 15 residues. The V end was cut by 3 bases, the J end by 6 bases, with 17 bases between. CDR3 nucleotide sequence: TGCGCCAGCAGCTCGGCAGACATAACTTCCGATACGCAGTATTTT. Translating gives CASSSADITSDTQYF.

This chain uses TRBV11-2 with TRBJ1-4; 8 bases align to TRBD1. With 1 base clipped from V and 8 bases from J, the junction kept 15 bases outside the gene matches. The CDR3 loop spans 18 amino acids. Per the germline V gene, CDR1 is SGHAT and CDR2 is FQNNGV. Here the CDR3 DNA reads TGTGCCAGCAGCTTAGTCGCACAGGGGGTCCCAGTTAAGGAAAAACTGTTTTTT. Translating it yields CASSLVAQGVPVKEKLFF.

The genes are TRBV19 and TRBJ2-2; maybe TRBD2 (5 bases). Germline V gives CDR1 LNHDA, CDR2 SQIVND (reference sequence). The CDR3 has 14 residues. Trimming took off 3 bases at V and 5 bases at J, with 10 bases between the two ends. As DNA, the CDR3 is TGTGCCAGTAGTATCCGCGGGCTGACCGGGGAGCTGTTTTTT. It translates to CASSIRGLTGELFF.

The V gene is TRBV5-1, the J gene TRBJ2-5, with a weak D call TRBD1 (5 bases). Germline V gene lookup returns CDR1 SGHRS and CDR2 YFSETQ. CDR3 length equals 14 residues. Trimming shortened V by 5 bases and J by 0 bases, and 11 bases separated the two germline ends. In nucleotides, the CDR3 is TGCGCCAGCAGGCGCCAGGACAACCAAGAGACCCAGTACTTC. Translating gives CASRRQDNQETQYF.

The chain has TRBV12-3 or TRBV12-4 and TRBJ1-1, with a weak D call TRBD1 (6 bases). CDR3 length: 13 amino acids. The germline V and J ends were trimmed by 5 bases and 6 bases, with 13 bases remaining between them. In nucleotides, the CDR3 is TGTGCCAGCAGTGTGAGGGGGTACGCTGAAGCTTTCTTT. Its translation is CASSVRGYAEAFF.

The V and J genes are TRBV7-6 and TRBJ1-1; 7 bases map to TRBD1. This CDR3 is built from 14 residues. V trimming: 3 bases; J trimming: 7 bases; junction bases outside the gene matches: 8. The germline V gene encodes CDR1 SGHVS and CDR2 FNYEAQ. The CDR3 reads CASSLEGAWDEAFF. The DNA for the CDR3 is TGTGCCAGCAGCTTGGAGGGGGCGTGGGATGAAGCTTTCTTT.

This rearrangement joins TRBV11-2 to TRBJ2-1, with D unclear. CDR1 is SGHAT, CDR2 FQNNGV, per germline. V was shortened by 0 bases and J by 4 bases, with 7 bases between the two germline ends. The CDR3 is made up of 14 amino acids. CDR3 DNA sequence: TGTGCCAGCAGCTTAGATTCCCCTTACAATGAGCAGTTCTTC. Its translation is CASSLDSPYNEQFF.

This chain links TRBV5-1 with TRBJ1-2; D unclear. CDR3 length: 14 amino acids. Germline CDR1 is SGHRS and CDR2 is YFSETQ. The ends were cut back, 0 bases at V and 4 bases at J, with 10 bases in the middle. CDR3 nucleotide sequence: TGCGCCAGCAGCTTGGACCCCGGGGTCTATGGCTACACCTTC. Protein product: CASSLDPGVYGYTF.